This is a list of T cell receptor beta chains from one sample in a study of T cells in Graves' hyperthyroidism and ophthalmopathy. Each CDR3 protein is one row after TCRdb ran MiXCR on the multiplex PCR reads. The table has 550,000 to 700,000 distinct CDR3 sequences, just over 45% seen once; the top ten hold around 19%. The specimen was peripheral blood or thyroid tissue (not recorded which). These receptors came from an adult woman with Graves' disease, either hyperthyroidism or ophthalmopathy (not recorded which). The CDR3 runs from the conserved cysteine through the conserved F or W. The D gene is left open where the match is weak. Expanded clones get a size class; other rows say once, few or many, or leave the size out.

d_call: NA
clone_size: NA
v_call: TRBV10-3
j_call: TRBJ2-7
cdr3_aa: CAISESMLGKQYF
cdr3_nt: TGTGCCATCAGTGAGTCGATGTTAGGGAAGCAGTACTTC

d_call: NA
clone_size: NA
v_call: TRBV7-9
j_call: TRBJ2-5
cdr3_aa: CASSQATLDQPQYF
cdr3_nt: TGTGCCAGCAGCCAGGCCACCCTCGATCAGCCCCAGTACTTC

d_call: TRBD1
clone_size: NA
v_call: TRBV19
j_call: TRBJ1-1
cdr3_aa: CASSDQGGDTEAFF
cdr3_nt: TGTGCCAGTAGTGACCAGGGGGGGGACACTGAAGCTTTCTTT

d_call: NA
clone_size: many
v_call: TRBV7-8
j_call: TRBJ1-6
cdr3_aa: CASSPQGGNSPLHF
cdr3_nt: TGTGCCAGCAGCCCACAGGGTGGTAATTCACCCCTCCACTTT

d_call: TRBD1
clone_size: NA
v_call: TRBV5-4
j_call: TRBJ1-2
cdr3_aa: CASRSLGTGRRGYTF
cdr3_nt: TGTGCCAGCAGATCCCTCGGGACAGGGCGTAGGGGCTACACCTTC

d_call: TRBD1
clone_size: NA
v_call: TRBV29-1
j_call: TRBJ2-7
cdr3_aa: CSVFGIQGARSYEQYF
cdr3_nt: TGCAGCGTTTTTGGAATACAGGGGGCGCGGTCCTACGAGCAGTACTTC

d_call: TRBD1
clone_size: NA
v_call: TRBV5-1
j_call: TRBJ1-6
cdr3_aa: CASSPLGQGYSPLHF
cdr3_nt: TGCGCCAGCAGCCCCCTCGGACAGGGTTATTCACCCCTCCACTTT

d_call: NA
clone_size: NA
v_call: TRBV7-3
j_call: TRBJ1-1
cdr3_aa: CASSLRQRALAFF
cdr3_nt: TGTGCCAGCAGCTTACGACAGAGGGCTTTGGCTTTCTTT

d_call: TRBD1
clone_size: NA
v_call: TRBV6-5
j_call: TRBJ2-6
cdr3_aa: CASRQTGDHVLTF
cdr3_nt: TGTGCCAGCAGACAGACAGGGGATCACGTCCTGACTTTC

d_call: NA
clone_size: NA
v_call: TRBV2
j_call: TRBJ1-1
cdr3_aa: CASSEEGGMAEAFF
cdr3_nt: TGTGCCAGCAGTGAAGAGGGGGGTATGGCTGAAGCTTTCTTT

d_call: TRBD2
clone_size: NA
v_call: TRBV6-6
j_call: TRBJ2-7
cdr3_aa: CASRSGTSGWGGAYEQYF
cdr3_nt: TGTGCCAGCAGGTCCGGGACTAGCGGGTGGGGGGGGGCCTACGAGCAGTACTTC

d_call: NA
clone_size: NA
v_call: TRBV30
j_call: TRBJ2-5
cdr3_aa: CAWSVTRGETQYF
cdr3_nt: TGTGCCTGGAGTGTTACTCGGGGAGAGACCCAGTACTTC

d_call: TRBD1
clone_size: NA
v_call: TRBV6-5
j_call: TRBJ1-1
cdr3_aa: CASRTRQGGMAEAFF
cdr3_nt: TGTGCCAGCAGGACCCGACAGGGGGGTATGGCTGAAGCTTTCTTT

d_call: TRBD2
clone_size: many
v_call: TRBV4-1
j_call: TRBJ2-5
cdr3_aa: CASSQPGLAGETQYF
cdr3_nt: TGCGCCAGCAGCCAACCCGGACTAGCCGGGGAGACCCAGTACTTC

d_call: TRBD1
clone_size: many
v_call: TRBV10-3
j_call: TRBJ1-4
cdr3_aa: CAISRQGVNEKLFF
cdr3_nt: TGTGCCATCAGCCGACAGGGGGTAAATGAAAAACTGTTTTTT

d_call: NA
clone_size: NA
v_call: TRBV7-2
j_call: TRBJ1-6
cdr3_aa: CASSPRRSGAYNSPLHF
cdr3_nt: TGTGCCAGCAGCCCCAGGCGGAGCGGGGCGTACAATTCACCCCTCCACTTT

d_call: NA
clone_size: NA
v_call: TRBV2
j_call: TRBJ2-7
cdr3_aa: CASTGRSYEQYF
cdr3_nt: TGTGCCAGCACCGGAAGATCCTACGAGCAGTACTTC

d_call: TRBD1
clone_size: NA
v_call: TRBV29-1
j_call: TRBJ1-1
cdr3_aa: CSASTGSVPWEAFF
cdr3_nt: TGCAGCGCGTCGACAGGGTCTGTTCCTTGGGAAGCTTTCTTT

d_call: TRBD2
clone_size: NA
v_call: TRBV20-1
j_call: TRBJ2-7
cdr3_aa: CSARPGSSGGDYEQYF
cdr3_nt: TGTAGTGCTAGACCTGGGTCTAGCGGAGGGGACTACGAGCAGTACTTC

d_call: TRBD1
clone_size: NA
v_call: TRBV28
j_call: TRBJ1-2
cdr3_aa: CASIRDLDRGYYCYTF
cdr3_nt: TGTGCCAGCATTCGCGACCTGGACAGGGGGTACTATTGCTACACCTTC

d_call: NA
clone_size: NA
v_call: TRBV29-1
j_call: TRBJ2-7
cdr3_aa: CSVEDWVMEQYF
cdr3_nt: TGCAGCGTTGAAGATTGGGTCATGGAGCAGTACTTC

d_call: NA
clone_size: few
v_call: TRBV30
j_call: TRBJ2-7
cdr3_aa: CAWSAGRAPYEQYF
cdr3_nt: TGTGCCTGGAGTGCTGGCAGGGCGCCCTACGAGCAGTACTTC

d_call: TRBD2
clone_size: NA
v_call: TRBV4-1
j_call: TRBJ2-2
cdr3_aa: CASRPLAGGPNGELFF
cdr3_nt: TGCGCCAGCAGACCCCTAGCGGGAGGGCCTAACGGGGAGCTGTTTTTT

d_call: TRBD1
clone_size: NA
v_call: TRBV5-1
j_call: TRBJ1-1
cdr3_aa: CASSPRTGGYSEAFF
cdr3_nt: TGCGCCAGCAGCCCTCGGACAGGGGGCTATTCTGAAGCTTTCTTT

d_call: NA
clone_size: few
v_call: TRBV7-7
j_call: TRBJ2-5
cdr3_aa: CASSLAGSDGETQYF
cdr3_nt: TGTGCCAGCAGCTTAGCGGGATCGGACGGCGAGACCCAGTACTTC

d_call: TRBD2
clone_size: many
v_call: TRBV2
j_call: TRBJ2-2
cdr3_aa: CASSAGEREIGELFF
cdr3_nt: TGTGCCAGCAGCGCCGGGGAGCGGGAAATCGGGGAGCTGTTTTTT

d_call: NA
clone_size: NA
v_call: TRBV5-6
j_call: TRBJ1-5
cdr3_aa: CASSLPGNSNQPQHF
cdr3_nt: TGTGCCAGCAGCTTACCGGGGAATAGCAATCAGCCCCAGCATTTT

d_call: NA
clone_size: many
v_call: TRBV5-8
j_call: TRBJ1-2
cdr3_aa: CASSTGGGADYGYTF
cdr3_nt: TGTGCCAGCAGCACGGGTGGGGGAGCCGACTATGGCTACACCTTC

d_call: NA
clone_size: NA
v_call: TRBV20-1
j_call: TRBJ1-2
cdr3_aa: CSALGGRDGYTF
cdr3_nt: TGCAGTGCTCTTGGGGGGAGGGATGGCTACACCTTC

d_call: TRBD1
clone_size: once
v_call: TRBV7-9
j_call: TRBJ1-1
cdr3_aa: CASSRQGRDKAFF
cdr3_nt: TGTGCCAGCAGCCGACAGGGACGCGACAAAGCTTTCTTT

d_call: NA
clone_size: once
v_call: TRBV20-1
j_call: TRBJ1-1
cdr3_aa: CSGTRTAVNTEAFF
cdr3_nt: TGCAGTGGGACTCGGACGGCCGTGAACACTGAAGCTTTCTTT

d_call: NA
clone_size: NA
v_call: TRBV9
j_call: TRBJ1-2
cdr3_aa: CADSPGRPYGYTF
cdr3_nt: TGTGCCGACAGCCCAGGCAGGCCCTATGGCTACACCTTC